A selection of T cell receptor beta chains follows, all from one sample in a study of T cell responses to AZD1222 COVID-19 vaccine. Method: immunoSEQ multiplex PCR; TCRdb's copy keeps in-frame clones and lacks some. Found here are 100,000 to 140,000 clones, around 93% of them singletons; the top ten hold roughly 8.7%. This sample comprised peripheral blood, obtained 28 days after the second AZD1222 dose. The receptors come from an adult who received the AZD1222 COVID-19 vaccine. CDR3s include the opening cysteine and the closing phenylalanine or tryptophan. Each record gives: V gene, D gene, J gene, CDR3 protein. D genes are given only for firm matches.

TRBV9,TRBD1,TRBJ1-1,CASSSADRFAEAFF
TRBV18,.,TRBJ2-5,CASSPSIAETQYF
TRBV19,TRBD1,TRBJ1-1,CASSIQGPRNTEAFF
TRBV7-2,.,TRBJ2-7,CASSQGLDSYEQYF
TRBV9,.,TRBJ2-2,CASSGTPSNTGELFF
TRBV9,.,TRBJ2-1,CASSVGYNEQFF
TRBV19,.,TRBJ1-6,CASSPQSSPLHF
TRBV6-5,.,TRBJ1-5,CASRDRYNQPQHF
TRBV5-1,TRBD1,TRBJ1-2,CASSRGTGERIGYTF
TRBV5-1,TRBD1,TRBJ2-7,CASTPGTGSSEQYF
TRBV24-1,TRBD1,TRBJ2-3,CATSTGGPDTQYF
TRBV7-2,TRBD1,TRBJ2-1,CASSSDRDLSSYNEQFF
TRBV24-1,.,TRBJ2-1,CATSHRGPEQFF
TRBV3-1/TRBV3-2,TRBD2,TRBJ2-1,CASSQGTRAGVAYNEQFF